This T cell receptor beta chain was captured by sequencing in a study of T cells after yellow fever vaccination (dated 2019 in TCRdb). Some background on the complete study: The SMART-Seq v4 Ultra Low Input RNA kit was used to prepare libraries from fractions with low cell numbers. Blood was collected at multiple timepoints before and after primary and secondary immunization, and bulk PBMC replicates and cell subsets were isolated. To follow T-cell clones before and after primary and booster YFV17D yellow fever vaccination, bulk TCR alpha and beta repertoires were sequenced over time. Two healthy male donors, one aged 18 to 29 and one aged 30 to 40 years, were included in the cohort. Here is what the overall study found, with its caveats: A small fraction of clonotypes appeared in both the CD4 and CD8 compartments, likely as a result of convergent recombination. Computational filtering was required because FACS-sorted repertoires could contain abundant contaminating clonotypes from the bulk population. After the booster, most of the clones that had expanded following primary vaccination were detected again (just under 97% of CD4 and around nine tenths of CD8), which suggests that memory was broadly maintained. The secondary T-cell response was weaker than the primary response but faster, peaking on day 5 instead of day 15. Only a couple of donors were included in the study, so the extent to which the findings can be generalized is limited.

Reading the label with the study, this specimen's treatment or condition is: live attenuated yellow fever vaccine strain. A standard Ficoll-Paque protocol was used to isolate PBMCs from peripheral blood. Dynabeads CD4 and CD8 positive selection kits were used to isolate CD4 and CD8 T-cell fractions. TriZol was used to extract RNA from bulk PBMCs, from CD4 and CD8 fractions, and from dextramer-positive and dextramer-negative fractions. Sequencing relied on an Illumina NovaSeq 6000. TCR cDNA was made using 5'RACE template switching, a step that added a universal primer site and unique molecular identifiers. Priming for cDNA synthesis came from both the TCR alpha and TCR beta constant segments. Library amplification used two PCR steps, and the second PCR step added sample barcodes and sequencing adapters. Sequencing of libraries was done on Illumina HiSeq 2500 (2x100 bp) or NovaSeq (2x150 bp). In the paper's pipeline: Reads were demultiplexed and collapsed into UMI consensus sequences with MIGEC, and V(D)J alignment was performed with MiXCR. Using edgeR on replicate PBMC samples, clonotypes were called vaccine-responding if FDR was below 0.01 and the log2 fold change was above 5 up to day 15. Bulk clonotypes were assigned CD4 or CD8 identity according to which sequenced CD4 or CD8 repertoire held them at higher abundance. TCRdb applied fastp at Q25 and MiXCR to the public reads, then kept only in-frame beta chains. Each CDR3 protein gets just one entry, which takes the most common genes and DNA from the rows behind it. TCRdb, not the original authors, processed these V and J calls. The sample has 180,000 or so distinct CDR3 sequences on record, more than 9.5% of them singletons. The top ten constitute 35% to 45% of the sample.

As for this clonotype: What antigen it recognizes has not been identified. Qualities for individual bases were not recorded, and no much larger clone is one base off.

Including the terminal cysteine and phenylalanine, the CDR3 comprises 13 residues. Only the CDR3 DNA is retained, 39 bases long and in frame from the first base. V drops 1 base and J drops 10 bases, leaving 11 bases in between. CDR1 LGHNA and CDR2 YNFKEQ were looked up in the germline V gene. Sequenced here: CD8+ T cells sorted from PBMCs, sampled 15 days after the yellow fever booster vaccination. The sequence joins TRBV4-2 to TRBJ2-1; the D gene assignment is ambiguous. The sequence derives from a man between 18 and 29 years old who received the YFV17D yellow fever vaccine. The DNA is TGTGCCAGCAGCCAAGGGCTGTCGAAGGAGCAGTTCTTC. Translated, it reads CASSQGLSKEQFF.